This T cell receptor beta chain was identified during a study of Ad26.COV2.S vaccination and SARS-CoV-2 variants. Study information: Intramuscular Ad26.COV2.S doses were given once or twice, 56 days apart. Study-level findings and limits: It was reported that spike-specific CD8+ and CD4+ T cell responses were substantially broad after vaccination. Among vaccine recipients, spike-specific TCR breadth exceeded that of placebo recipients.

Clones were sequenced by immunoSEQ multiplex PCR, and TCRdb holds only the in-frame ones, with some missing. The sample includes a few hundred thousand clones, approximately 90% of them seen just once. A word on this clone: Its antigen is unidentified.

Sample treatment: roughly 20 received Ad26.COV2.S at low or high dose, single or two shots; roughly five received placebo; per-sample allocation not given. Repertoires come from day 63 after the first vaccine or placebo injection. Spike of the Wuhan-strain SARS-CoV-2 was expressed by an Ad26 vector, which formed the vaccine. J was trimmed by 6 bases and V by 0 bases; bases with no gene match: 3. The CDR3 totals 14 residues. Germline V CDR1 and CDR2: SGDLS, YYNGEE. Specimen: peripheral blood, collected in a trial of Ad26.COV2.S vaccine versus placebo. J is TRBJ2-7 and V is TRBV9, with 10 bases aligning to TRBD2. The clonotype originates from a person aged 18-60 years who received the Ad26.COV2.S COVID-19 vaccine or a placebo. In DNA form, the CDR3 reads TGTGCCAGCAGCGTAGGGCTAGCGGGAGTCGAGCAGTACTTC. Its protein product is CASSVGLAGVEQYF.